This TCR beta chain derives from a study of OX40 agonist ivuxolimab in advanced cancers. Turning to the study itself: An agonistic human IgG2 monoclonal antibody against OX40 (CD134) was given. Study outcomes and limitations: The authors also found low normalized T-cell clonal expansion in some nonresponders.

Here immunoSEQ multiplex PCR was the method, and the copy in TCRdb shows in-frame clones only, minus some. Of approximately 87,000 clones detected, roughly 90% appear once; the ten largest clones hold 3.4%. Germline V gene lookup returns CDR1 SGHDN and CDR2 FVKESK. The CDR3 totals 11 residues. The V and J ends lost 3 bases and 2 bases respectively, with 2 bases between them. Peripheral blood came from all dose cohorts at three timepoints. On this clone: Antigen specificity is unknown.

The TCR comes from an adult with an advanced solid tumor such as melanoma, head and neck, liver or kidney cancer. Sequencing used CD4+ or CD8+ T cells sorted from blood, obtained in a trial of the OX40 agonist ivuxolimab. The chain links TRBV14 to TRBJ2-7, with D unresolved. CDR3 DNA sequence: TGTGCCAGCAGCCACGCCTACGAGCAGTACTTC. It yields the protein CASSHAYEQYF.